This T cell receptor beta chain was sequenced during a study of cytomegalovirus exposure and HLA in healthy donors. The study, taken as a whole, reports: CMV serostatus alone was available as immune exposure information. For most TCR beta V segments, an earlier analysis put the productive rate at about 90% or about 30% of the time. The classifier reportedly diagnosed cytomegalovirus status with high specificity and sensitivity. Cytomegalovirus association was assigned to about 150 TCR beta chains.

V shed 0 bases and J 2 bases; nucleotides not matched to a gene: 1. The length of the CDR3 is 14 residues. Germline V gene lookup returns CDR1 LNHNV and CDR2 YYDKDF (reference sequence). Points on this clone: The antigen is unknown.

With 60 Vbeta and 13 Jbeta primers, the PCR was carried out. The protocol was immunoSEQ multiplex PCR, while the TCRdb copy is restricted to in-frame clones and leaves out a portion. The sample comprises about 130,000 clones, approximately 80% of which are singletons, and around 4% rests with the top ten. Source material: PBMCs. The chain uses TRBV15 and TRBJ2-7, with TRBD1 identical over 7 bases. The TCR originated in a middle-aged man in good health and CMV-seronegative. The CDR3 spells CATSREGTAYEQYF. CDR3 DNA: TGTGCCACCAGCAGAGAAGGGACAGCCTACGAGCAGTACTTC.